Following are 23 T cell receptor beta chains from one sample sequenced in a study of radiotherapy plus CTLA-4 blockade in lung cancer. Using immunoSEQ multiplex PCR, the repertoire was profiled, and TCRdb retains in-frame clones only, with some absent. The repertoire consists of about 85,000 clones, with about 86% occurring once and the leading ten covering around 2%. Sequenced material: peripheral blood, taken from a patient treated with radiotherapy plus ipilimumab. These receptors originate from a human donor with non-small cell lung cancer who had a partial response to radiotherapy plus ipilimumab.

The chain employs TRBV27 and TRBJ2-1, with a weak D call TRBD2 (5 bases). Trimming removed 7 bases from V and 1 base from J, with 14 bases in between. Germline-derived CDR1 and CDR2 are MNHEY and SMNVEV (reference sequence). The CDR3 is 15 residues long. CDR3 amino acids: CASTRGAESYNEQFF. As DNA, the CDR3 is TGTGCCAGCACCCGGGGAGCGGAATCCTACAATGAGCAGTTCTTC.

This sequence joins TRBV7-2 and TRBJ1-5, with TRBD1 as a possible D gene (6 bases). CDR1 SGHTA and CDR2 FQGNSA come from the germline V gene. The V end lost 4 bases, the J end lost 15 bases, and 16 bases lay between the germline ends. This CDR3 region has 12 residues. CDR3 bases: TGTGCCAGCAGCTACAGGGACGGGTTACGGCATTTT. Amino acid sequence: CASSYRDGLRHF.

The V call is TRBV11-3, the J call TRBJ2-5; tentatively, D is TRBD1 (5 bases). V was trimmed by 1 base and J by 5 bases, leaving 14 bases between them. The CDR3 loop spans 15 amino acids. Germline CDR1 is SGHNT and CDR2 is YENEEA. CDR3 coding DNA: TGTGCCAGCAGCTTAGGGCAGGGTCAAGCGGAGACCCAGTACTTC. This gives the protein CASSLGQGQAETQYF. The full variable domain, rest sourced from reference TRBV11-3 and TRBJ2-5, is EAGVVQSPRYKIIEKKQPVAFWCNPISGHNTLYWYLQNLGQGPELLIRYENEEAVDDSQLPKDRFSAERLKGVDSTLKIQPAELGDSAVYLCASSLGQGQAETQYFGPGTRLLVL.

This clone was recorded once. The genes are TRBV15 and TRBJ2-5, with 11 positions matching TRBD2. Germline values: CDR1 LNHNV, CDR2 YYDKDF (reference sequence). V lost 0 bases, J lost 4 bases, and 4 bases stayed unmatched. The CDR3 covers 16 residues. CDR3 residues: CATSRDALAGVETQYF. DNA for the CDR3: TGTGCCACCAGCAGAGATGCACTAGCGGGAGTAGAGACCCAGTACTTC.

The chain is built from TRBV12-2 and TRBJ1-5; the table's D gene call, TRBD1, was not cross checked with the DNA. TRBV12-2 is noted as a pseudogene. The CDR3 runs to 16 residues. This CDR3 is CASRSHRGQGAGPQHF. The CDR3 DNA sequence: TGTGCAAGTCGCTCGCACCGGGGACAGGGAGCAGGGCCCCAGCATTTT.

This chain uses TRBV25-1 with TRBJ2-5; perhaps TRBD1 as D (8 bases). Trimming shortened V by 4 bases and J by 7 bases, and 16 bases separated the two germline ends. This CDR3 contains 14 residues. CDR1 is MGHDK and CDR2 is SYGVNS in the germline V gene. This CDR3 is CASSGRTGRGTQYF. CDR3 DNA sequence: TGTGCCAGCAGTGGCCGGACAGGGAGGGGGACCCAGTACTTC. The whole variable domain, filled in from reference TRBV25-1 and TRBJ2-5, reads EADIYQTPRYLVIGTGKKITLECSQTMGHDKMYWYQQDPGMELHLIHYSYGVNSTEKGDLSSESTVSRIRTEHFPLTLESARPSHTSQYLCASSGRTGRGTQYFGPGTRLLVL.

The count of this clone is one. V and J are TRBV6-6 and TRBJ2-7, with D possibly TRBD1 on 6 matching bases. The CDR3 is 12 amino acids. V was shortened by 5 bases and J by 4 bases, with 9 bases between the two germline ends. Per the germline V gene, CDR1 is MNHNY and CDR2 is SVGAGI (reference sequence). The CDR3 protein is CASSRTDYEQYF. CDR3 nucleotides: TGTGCCAGCAGTAGGACAGATTACGAGCAGTACTTC.

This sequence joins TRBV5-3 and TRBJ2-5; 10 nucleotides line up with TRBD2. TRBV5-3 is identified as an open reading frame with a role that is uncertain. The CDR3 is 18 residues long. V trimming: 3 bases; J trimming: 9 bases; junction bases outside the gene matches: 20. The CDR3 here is CARSSGLATNPVPGAQYF. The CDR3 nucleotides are TGTGCCAGAAGCTCGGGACTAGCGACGAACCCTGTACCGGGGGCCCAGTACTTC.

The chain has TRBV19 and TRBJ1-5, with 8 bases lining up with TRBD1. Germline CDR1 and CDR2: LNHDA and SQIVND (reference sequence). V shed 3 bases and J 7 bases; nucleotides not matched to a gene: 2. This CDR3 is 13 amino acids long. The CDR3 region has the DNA TGTGCCAGTAGTATGACAGGGGACCAGCCCCAGCATTTT. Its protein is CASSMTGDQPQHF.

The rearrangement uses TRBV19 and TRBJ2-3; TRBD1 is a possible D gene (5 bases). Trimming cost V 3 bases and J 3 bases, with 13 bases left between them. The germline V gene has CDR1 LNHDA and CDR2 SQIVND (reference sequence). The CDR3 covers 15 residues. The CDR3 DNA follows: TGTGCCAGTAGTATTCAAGGGGCCCTTACAGATACGCAGTATTTT. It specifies CASSIQGALTDTQYF.

The CDR3 DNA sequence: TGTGCCACCAGCAGAGGGGGGGACAGGGCGGGAGCAGAGACCCAGTACTTC. Protein product: CATSRGGDRAGAETQYF. V gene TRBV15 combines with J gene TRBJ2-5; 9 nucleotides agree with TRBD1. The CDR3 is 17 residues long. The germline V gene has CDR1 LNHNV and CDR2 YYDKDF (reference sequence). V lost 1 base, J lost 4 bases, and 10 bases stayed unmatched.

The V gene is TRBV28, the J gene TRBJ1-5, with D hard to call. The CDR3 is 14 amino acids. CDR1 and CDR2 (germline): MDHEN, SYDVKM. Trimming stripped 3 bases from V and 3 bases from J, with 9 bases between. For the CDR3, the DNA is TGTGCCAGCAGTTTGTCGGGGTCCAATCAGCCCCAGCATTTT. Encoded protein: CASSLSGSNQPQHF.

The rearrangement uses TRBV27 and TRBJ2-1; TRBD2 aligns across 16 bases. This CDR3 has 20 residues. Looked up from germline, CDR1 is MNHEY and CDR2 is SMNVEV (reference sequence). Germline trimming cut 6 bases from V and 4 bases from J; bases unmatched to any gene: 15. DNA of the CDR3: TGTGCCAGCAGAGTATGGGGGGCGGGGGGACTAGCGGGAGGGTACAATGAGCAGTTCTTC. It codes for CASRVWGAGGLAGGYNEQFF.

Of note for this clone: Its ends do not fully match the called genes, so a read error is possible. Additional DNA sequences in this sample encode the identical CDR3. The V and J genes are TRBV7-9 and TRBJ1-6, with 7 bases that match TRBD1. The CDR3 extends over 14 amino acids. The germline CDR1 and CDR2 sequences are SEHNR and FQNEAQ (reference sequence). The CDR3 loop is CASSSGGQNSPLHF. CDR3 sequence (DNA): TGTGCCAGCAGCTCCGGGGGACAGAATTCACCTCTCCACTTT. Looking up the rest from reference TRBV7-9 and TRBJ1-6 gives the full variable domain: DTGVSQNPRHKITKRGQNVTFRCDPISEHNRLYWYRQTLGQGPEFLTYFQNEAQLEKSRLLSDRFSAERPKGSFSTLEIQRTEQGDSAMYLCASSSGGQNSPLHFGNGTRLTVT.

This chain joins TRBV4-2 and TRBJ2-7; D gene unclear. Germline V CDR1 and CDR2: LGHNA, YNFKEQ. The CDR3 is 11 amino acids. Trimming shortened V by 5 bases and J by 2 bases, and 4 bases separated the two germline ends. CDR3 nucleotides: TGTGCCAGCAGCGCGACCTACGAGCAGTACTTC. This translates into CASSATYEQYF.

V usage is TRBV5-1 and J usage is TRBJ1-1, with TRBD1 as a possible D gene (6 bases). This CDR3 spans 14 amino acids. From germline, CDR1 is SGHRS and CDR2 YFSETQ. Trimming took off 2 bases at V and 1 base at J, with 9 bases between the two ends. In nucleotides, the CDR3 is TGCGCCAGCAGCTTAACGACAGGGAACACTGAAGCTTTCTTT. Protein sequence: CASSLTTGNTEAFF.

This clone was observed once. The CDR3 here is CASSEGHSNTEAFF. The CDR3 bases are TGTGCCAGCAGCGAGGGACATTCGAACACTGAAGCTTTCTTT. This chain links TRBV7-3 with TRBJ1-1; a possible D gene is TRBD1 (6 bases). V was trimmed by 5 bases and J by 1 base, leaving 11 bases between them. Germline-derived CDR1 and CDR2 are SGHTA and FQGTGA. CDR3 length: 14 amino acids.

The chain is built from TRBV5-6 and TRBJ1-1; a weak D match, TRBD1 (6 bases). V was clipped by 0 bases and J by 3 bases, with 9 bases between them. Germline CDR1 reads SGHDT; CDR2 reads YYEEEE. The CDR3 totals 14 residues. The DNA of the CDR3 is TGTGCCAGCAGCTTGGGAGGGGGTTACACTGAAGCTTTCTTT. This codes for CASSLGGGYTEAFF.

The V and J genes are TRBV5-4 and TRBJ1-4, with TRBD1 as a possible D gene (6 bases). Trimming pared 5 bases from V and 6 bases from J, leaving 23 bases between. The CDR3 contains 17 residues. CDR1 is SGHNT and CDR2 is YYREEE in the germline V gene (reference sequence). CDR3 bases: TGTGCCAGCAGTCGAGGGCCTAAGGGGGAGAAGGATGAAAAACTGTTTTTT. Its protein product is CASSRGPKGEKDEKLFF.

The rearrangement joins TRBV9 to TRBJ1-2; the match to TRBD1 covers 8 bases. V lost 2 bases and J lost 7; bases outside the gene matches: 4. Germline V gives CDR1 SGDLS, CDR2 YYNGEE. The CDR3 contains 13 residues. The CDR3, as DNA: TGTGCCAGCAGCGTCGTCAGGGGGCGTGGCTACACCTTC. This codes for CASSVVRGRGYTF.

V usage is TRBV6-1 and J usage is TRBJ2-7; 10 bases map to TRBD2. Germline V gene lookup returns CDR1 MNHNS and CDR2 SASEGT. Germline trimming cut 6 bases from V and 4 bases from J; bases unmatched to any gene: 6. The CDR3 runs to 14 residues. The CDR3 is CASSLAGGVYEQYF. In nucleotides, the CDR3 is TGTGCCAGCAGCTTAGCGGGAGGCGTGTACGAGCAGTACTTC.

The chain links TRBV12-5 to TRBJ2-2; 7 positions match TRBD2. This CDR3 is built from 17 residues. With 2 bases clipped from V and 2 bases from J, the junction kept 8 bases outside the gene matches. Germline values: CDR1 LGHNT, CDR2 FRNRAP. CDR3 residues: CASGLMLAATNTGELFF. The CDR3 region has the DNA TGTGCTAGTGGTTTGATGCTAGCGGCTACCAACACCGGGGAGCTGTTTTTT.

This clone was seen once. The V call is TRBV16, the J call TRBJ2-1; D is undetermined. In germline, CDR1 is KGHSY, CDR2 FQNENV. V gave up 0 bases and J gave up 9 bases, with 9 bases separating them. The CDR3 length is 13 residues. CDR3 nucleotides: TGTGCCAGCAGCCAATCCAACGGTGGTGAGCAGTTCTTC. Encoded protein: CASSQSNGGEQFF. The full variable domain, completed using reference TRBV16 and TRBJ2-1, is GEEVAQTPKHLVRGEGQKAKLYCAPIKGHSYVFWYQQVLKNEFKFLISFQNENVFDETGMPKERFSAKCLPNSPCSLEIQATKLEDSAVYFCASSQSNGGEQFFGPGTRLTVL.